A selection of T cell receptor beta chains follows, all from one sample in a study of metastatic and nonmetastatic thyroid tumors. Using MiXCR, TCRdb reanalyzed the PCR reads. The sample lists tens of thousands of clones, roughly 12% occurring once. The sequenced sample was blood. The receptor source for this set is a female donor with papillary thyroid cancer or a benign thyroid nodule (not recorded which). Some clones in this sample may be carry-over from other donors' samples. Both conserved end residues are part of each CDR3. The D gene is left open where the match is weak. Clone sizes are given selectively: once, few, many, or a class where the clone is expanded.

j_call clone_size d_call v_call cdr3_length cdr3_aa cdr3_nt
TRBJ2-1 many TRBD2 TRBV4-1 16 CASSRGLAGRYNEQFF TGCGCCAGCAGCCGAGGACTAGCGGGCAGATACAATGAGCAGTTCTTC
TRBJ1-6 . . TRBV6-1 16 CASSSRPGAYNSPLHF TGTGCCAGCAGTAGCCGTCCCGGCGCCTATAATTCACCCCTCCACTTT
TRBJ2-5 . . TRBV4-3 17 CASSQDYSLQRKGTQYF TGCGCCAGCAGCCAAGACTACTCCCTCCAAAGGAAGGGGACCCAGTACTTC
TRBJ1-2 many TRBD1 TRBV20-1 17 CSARDFGQGAKNYGYTF TGCAGTGCTAGAGATTTTGGACAGGGGGCAAAAAACTATGGCTACACCTTC
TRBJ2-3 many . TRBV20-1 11 CSAVRRDTQYF TGCAGTGCGGTAAGACGCGATACGCAGTATTTT
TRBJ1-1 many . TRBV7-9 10 CASQGTKAFF TGTGCCAGCCAGGGCACGAAGGCTTTCTTT
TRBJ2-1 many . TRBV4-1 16 CASSQEPSTRYNEQFF TGCGCCAGCAGCCAAGAACCCTCGACAAGGTACAATGAGCAGTTCTTC
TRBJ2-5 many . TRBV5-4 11 CASSTRETQYF TGTGCCAGCAGCACCAGAGAGACCCAGTACTTC
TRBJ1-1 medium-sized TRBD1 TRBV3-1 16 CASSRGTGRGNTEAFF TGTGCCAGCAGCCGAGGGACAGGGAGGGGGAACACTGAAGCTTTCTTT
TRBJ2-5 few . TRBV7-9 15 CASSLTGFGGETQYF TGTGCCAGCAGCTTGACAGGGTTTGGGGGGGAGACCCAGTACTTC
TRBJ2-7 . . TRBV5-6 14 CASAWPGAPYEHYF TGTGCCAGCGCCTGGCCGGGTGCGCCGTACGAGCATTACTTC
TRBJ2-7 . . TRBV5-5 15 CASSLSWGASYEQYF TGTGCCAGCAGCTTGTCCTGGGGAGCTTCCTACGAGCAGTACTTC
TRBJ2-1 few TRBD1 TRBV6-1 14 CASSRGQGSHEQFF TGTGCCAGCAGTCGGGGACAGGGTTCCCATGAGCAGTTCTTC
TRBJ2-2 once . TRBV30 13 CAWTLVGPGELFF TGTGCCTGGACCCTAGTCGGGCCCGGGGAGCTGTTTTTT
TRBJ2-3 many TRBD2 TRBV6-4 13 CASSEGGTDTQYF TGTGCCAGCAGTGAGGGAGGGACAGATACGCAGTATTTT
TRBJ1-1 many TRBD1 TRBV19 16 CASSILATGMNTEAFF TGTGCCAGTAGTATCCTTGCGACAGGGATGAACACTGAAGCTTTCTTT
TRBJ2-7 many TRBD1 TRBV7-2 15 CASSLAGTGGYEQYF TGTGCCAGCAGCTTAGCCGGGACAGGGGGCTACGAGCAGTACTTC
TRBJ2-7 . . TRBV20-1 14 CSARTNGVTYEQYF TGCAGTGCTAGAACTAACGGGGTAACCTACGAGCAGTACTTC
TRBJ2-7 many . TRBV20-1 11 CSARGSNEQYF TGCAGTGCTAGAGGGAGTAACGAGCAGTACTTC
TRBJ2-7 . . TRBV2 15 CASSEVGGDRRGQYF TGTGCCAGCAGTGAAGTGGGCGGGGATCGGAGGGGGCAGTACTTC
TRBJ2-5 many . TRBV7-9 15 CASSLAGRGVETQYF TGTGCCAGCAGCTTAGCCGGGCGGGGAGTGGAGACCCAGTACTTC
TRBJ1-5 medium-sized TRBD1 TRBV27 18 CASSLPSGQGTPHQPQHF TGTGCCAGCAGTTTACCTTCAGGACAGGGGACACCGCATCAGCCCCAGCATTTT
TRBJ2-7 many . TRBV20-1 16 CSAKSAGLPPLNEQYF TGCAGTGCTAAGAGCGCCGGACTACCTCCTTTGAACGAGCAGTACTTC
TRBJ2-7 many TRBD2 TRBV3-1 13 CASSPLGGYEQYF TGTGCCAGCAGCCCGCTGGGGGGGTACGAGCAGTACTTC
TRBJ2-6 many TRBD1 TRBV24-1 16 CATSDRTGSGANVLTF TGTGCCACCAGTGATCGGACAGGGTCTGGGGCCAACGTCCTGACTTTC
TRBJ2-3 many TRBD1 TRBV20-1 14 CSVQDRGLTDTQYF TGCAGTGTCCAGGACAGGGGGCTCACAGATACGCAGTATTTT
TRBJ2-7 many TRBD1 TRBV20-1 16 CSAINPRDRLSYEQYF TGCAGTGCTATTAACCCCAGGGACAGACTTTCCTACGAGCAGTACTTC
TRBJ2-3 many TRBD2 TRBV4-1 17 CASSHPIAGEDTDTQYF TGCGCCAGCAGCCATCCCATAGCGGGAGAAGACACAGATACGCAGTATTTT
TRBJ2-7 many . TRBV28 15 CASSSAGLETYEQYF TGTGCCAGCAGTTCCGCCGGCCTCGAGACCTACGAGCAGTACTTC
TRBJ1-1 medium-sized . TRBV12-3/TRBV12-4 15 CASSLLRGLYTEAFF TGTGCCAGCAGTTTACTGCGGGGGCTGTACACTGAAGCTTTCTTT
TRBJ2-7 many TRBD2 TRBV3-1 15 CASSQRLAGSGEQYF TGTGCCAGCAGCCAACGGTTAGCGGGATCAGGGGAACAGTACTTC
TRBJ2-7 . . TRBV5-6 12 CASSLSSYEQYF TGTGCCAGCAGCTTGAGCTCCTACGAGCAGTACTTC
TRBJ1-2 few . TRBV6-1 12 CASSVTAYGYTF TGTGCCAGCAGTGTGACAGCCTATGGCTACACCTTC
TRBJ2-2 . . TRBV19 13 CASSIQRIGELFF TGTGCCAGTAGTATTCAGAGGATCGGGGAGCTGTTTTTT
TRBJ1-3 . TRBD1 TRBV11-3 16 CASSFGQGAPGNTIYF TGTGCCAGCAGCTTTGGTCAGGGGGCTCCTGGAAACACCATATATTTT
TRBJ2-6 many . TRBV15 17 CATSRLPPGTGANVLTF TGTGCCACCAGCAGGCTCCCCCCAGGGACTGGGGCCAACGTCCTGACTTTC
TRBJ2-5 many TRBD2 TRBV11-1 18 CASSPGLAGAWGQETQYF TGTGCCAGCAGCCCAGGACTAGCGGGAGCATGGGGGCAAGAGACCCAGTACTTC